The clone carrying this T cell receptor (beta chain) was counted many times. CDR3 regions were amplified by Arm-PCR using iRepertoire HTBI primers to build TCR beta libraries. TCRdb ran MiXCR on the multiplex PCR reads and lists one entry per CDR3 protein. The sample lists about 540,000 distinct CDR3 sequences, about 13% seen once, with roughly a tenth in the top ten. The data belong to a study of regulatory T cells in long-lasting Graves disease. Time point described: newly diagnosed GD, antithyroid drugs for less than 3 months. Making the TCR library involved RNA that had been extracted from PBMCs. CDR1 is SGHTA, CDR2 FQGNSA, per germline. There are 13 residues in the CDR3. Trimming stripped 6 bases from V and 4 bases from J, with 10 bases between. The sample was also linked to a second study, of T cells in Graves' hyperthyroidism and ophthalmopathy. From that study: Uncontrolled infection, other autoimmune disease, pregnancy or lactation excluded patients. During a first-round RT-PCR of the TCR CDR3, the HTBI primer set was used.

The sequence was collected from a man under 40 with Graves disease. This material consisted of peripheral blood mononuclear cells (PBMCs), taken at new diagnosis, from a patient treated with antithyroid drugs. V usage is TRBV7-2 and J usage is TRBJ1-3; tentative D call: TRBD1 (6 bases). CDR3 in DNA: TGTGCCAGCAGACAGGGCACGGGAAACACCATATATTTT. Translation gives CASRQGTGNTIYF.